A selection of T cell receptor beta chains follows, all from one sample in a study of blood T cell repertoires in COVID-19. Clones were read by immunoSEQ multiplex PCR, and TCRdb kept only the in-frame ones, dropping some. The sample consists of roughly 180,000 clones, about nine tenths of them appearing once. Sequenced: peripheral blood. These receptors were obtained from a man aged 65 to 85 with active or convalescent COVID-19. Both conserved end residues are part of each CDR3. A D gene is named only where the DNA matches it firmly. Expanded clones get a size class; other rows say once, few or many, or leave the size out.

abundance	v_gene	d_gene	j_gene	CDR3nt	CDR3aa
.	TRBV15	.	TRBJ1-5	TGTGCCACCAGCAGAGATAGCCAGCCCCAGCATTTT	CATSRDSQPQHF
.	TRBV6-5	.	TRBJ1-5	TGTGCCAGCAGTTACTCGGGAGGGGATCAGCCCCAGCATTTT	CASSYSGGDQPQHF
.	TRBV30	.	TRBJ1-4	TGTGCCTGGAGTGCTCGAGGTTTGAAACTGTTTTTT	CAWSARGLKLFF
once	TRBV6-6	.	TRBJ1-1	TGTGCCAGCAGGCCCCGAGGACAGTCAGAGGAGGCTTTCTTT	CASRPRGQSEEAFF
.	TRBV7-2	.	TRBJ1-4	TGTGCCAGCTCAACAGGGTTGGATGAAAAACTGTTTTTT	CASSTGLDEKLFF
.	TRBV27	.	TRBJ1-4	TGTGCCAGCAGCCGAGTTGGGCGAGAGGAAAAACTGTTTTTT	CASSRVGREEKLFF
once	TRBV19	TRBD1	TRBJ1-2	TGTGCCAGTAGCGACAGGGGAGCGACGGTTGTCTTTGGATCTGACTATGGCTACACCTTC	CASSDRGATVVFGSDYGYTF
.	TRBV9	TRBD1	TRBJ2-2	TGTGCCAGCAGCGTAGGTCCAGGGGGTACCGGGGAGCTGTTTTTT	CASSVGPGGTGELFF
.	TRBV6-2/TRBV6-3	.	TRBJ1-1	TGTGCCAGCAGTACAGGGATTCTGAACACTGAAGCTTTCTTT	CASSTGILNTEAFF
.	TRBV19	.	TRBJ2-1	TGTGCCAGTAGTATAGGTGACTTTTTCAAAAGGAATGAGCAGTTCTTC	CASSIGDFFKRNEQFF
.	TRBV2	TRBD1	TRBJ1-5	TGTGCCAGCAGTCCCCAGGGGGCCGGGAATCAGCCCCAGCATTTT	CASSPQGAGNQPQHF
.	TRBV2	TRBD1	TRBJ1-6	TGTGCCAGCAGTGAAGCGCTTCAGAGGGGGCGCGGTTCACCCCTCCACTTT	CASSEALQRGRGSPLHF
.	TRBV7-8	TRBD1	TRBJ1-5	TGTGCCAGCAGCTTAGTTGCAAAACAGGGGCTGCAGCCCCAGCATTTT	CASSLVAKQGLQPQHF
many	TRBV15	TRBD2	TRBJ2-3	TGTGCCACCAGCAGAGATTCCGGGGGGGTTTACACAGATACGCAGTATTTT	CATSRDSGGVYTDTQYF
once	TRBV5-1	TRBD1	TRBJ1-1	TGCGCCAGCAGTTGGGACAGTTTGAACACTGAAGCTTTCTTT	CASSWDSLNTEAFF